These 30 T cell receptor beta chains were all obtained from the same sample, sequenced in a study of cytotoxic CD8 clonotypes in ibrutinib-treated CLL (dated by TCRdb to the early 2020s). Library preparation was by the immunoSEQ multiplex PCR assay. Not all clones reach the TCRdb copy of this immuneACCESS table, which keeps in-frame sequences only. Checked studies attribute under half of the gap to unresolved V genes and leave the rest unexplained. The sample profile shows approximately 330,000 clones; around four fifths of them were found once. The top ten clones comprise 6.5% to 8% of the sample. Here the sequenced sample was PBMCs, taken before ibrutinib treatment. The source of these receptors is a human donor with chronic lymphocytic leukemia.

The chain couples TRBV29-1 to TRBJ2-7, with D uncertain. The CDR3 runs to 13 residues. The V and J ends lost 5 bases and 2 bases respectively, with 13 bases between them. CDR1 SQVTM and CDR2 ANQGSEA come from the germline V gene. The CDR3 loop reads CSVTFGGAYEQYF. The CDR3 nucleotides read TGCAGCGTTACGTTTGGCGGAGCCTACGAGCAGTACTTC.

The genes are TRBV6-5 and TRBJ1-2; D call uncertain. Trimming shortened V by 0 bases and J by 4 bases, and 9 bases separated the two germline ends. CDR3 length: 14 residues. Germline-derived CDR1 and CDR2 are MNHEY and SVGAGI. The CDR3: CASSYSPDLYGYTF. The DNA for the CDR3 is TGTGCCAGCAGTTACTCGCCCGATCTCTATGGCTACACCTTC.

The chain links TRBV5-6 to TRBJ2-1; TRBD2 matches at 8 bases. Germline CDR1 SGHDT, CDR2 YYEEEE. J lost 8 bases, V lost 4 bases, and 5 bases had no gene match. The CDR3 runs 13 residues. This chain's CDR3 is CASSPGLGYEQFF. The CDR3 DNA sequence: TGTGCCAGCAGCCCGGGACTAGGGTATGAGCAGTTCTTC.

The genes are TRBV4-1 and TRBJ2-7, with 8 bases aligning to TRBD2. V lost 0 bases to trimming and J lost 3 bases; unmatched junction nucleotides: 7. The CDR3 consists of 16 residues. Germline V gives CDR1 MGHRA, CDR2 YSYEKL. The CDR3 loop reads CASSQDIRTSLYEQYF. The CDR3 DNA reads as TGCGCCAGCAGCCAAGATATCCGGACTAGCCTCTACGAGCAGTACTTC.

V and J are TRBV2 and TRBJ1-5; 9 nucleotides align to TRBD1. This CDR3 comprises 14 residues. With V trimmed by 6 bases and J by 5 bases, 5 bases remained unmatched. Germline V gene lookup returns CDR1 SNHLY and CDR2 FYNNEI. The CDR3: CASRSTGGDQPQHF. The CDR3 nucleotides read TGTGCCAGCAGGTCTACAGGGGGCGATCAGCCCCAGCATTTT.

The chain uses TRBV6-6 and TRBJ2-7; 7 bases are a match to TRBD2. Per the germline V gene, CDR1 is MNHNY and CDR2 is SVGAGI (reference sequence). The CDR3 length is 15 residues. V shed 0 bases, J shed 6 bases, and the junction held 8 bases outside the gene matches. Here the CDR3 DNA reads TGTGCCAGCAGTTACTCATATGGACTAGGCTCCGAGCAGTACTTC. Residues: CASSYSYGLGSEQYF.

The genes are TRBV4-3 and TRBJ1-2; 7 bases are a match to TRBD1. Germline CDR1 reads LGHNA; CDR2 reads YSLEER. This CDR3 is 14 amino acids long. The V segment lost 3 bases and the J segment 8 bases; nucleotides outside the gene matches: 9. The CDR3 DNA sequence: TGCGCCAGCAGCCATCTACAGGGGTTAGGAGGCTACACCTTC. Protein sequence: CASSHLQGLGGYTF.

The genes are TRBV30 and TRBJ1-2; D gene uncertain. The CDR3 has 13 residues. The V gene's germline CDR1 is GTSNPN and CDR2 SVGIG (reference sequence). V was shortened by 0 bases and J by 2 bases, with 7 bases between the two germline ends. The CDR3 nucleotides are TGTGCCTGGAGTGTTCTCATCAACTATGGCTACACCTTC. It codes for CAWSVLINYGYTF.

J is TRBJ2-7 and V is TRBV30, with D possibly matching TRBD2 (5 bases). This CDR3 spans 15 amino acids. From germline, CDR1 is GTSNPN and CDR2 SVGIG (reference sequence). With 2 bases removed from V and 2 bases from J, the gap between germline ends came to 16 bases. CDR3 sequence reads: CAWSRRWGQAYEQYF. For the CDR3, the DNA is TGTGCCTGGAGTCGGAGGTGGGGTCAGGCCTACGAGCAGTACTTC.

The chain has TRBV5-6 and TRBJ1-1; no clear D. The CDR3 is made up of 14 amino acids. Germline values: CDR1 SGHDT, CDR2 YYEEEE. V lost 1 base to trimming and J lost 0 bases, with 7 bases between them. CDR3 DNA: TGTGCCAGCAGCTTGACGGTTTTGAACACTGAAGCTTTCTTT. Translation gives CASSLTVLNTEAFF.

The chain joins TRBV30 to TRBJ1-1; a possible D gene is TRBD1 (6 bases). Trimming shortened V by 3 bases and J by 3 bases, and 20 bases separated the two germline ends. This CDR3 comprises 16 residues. Germline V lookup: CDR1 GTSNPN, CDR2 SVGIG (reference sequence). The CDR3 protein is CAWSRRLGGGDTEAFF. The CDR3 DNA is TGTGCCTGGAGCCGAAGGCTGGGGGGCGGGGACACTGAAGCTTTCTTT.

The genes are TRBV10-3 and TRBJ2-7; 13 nucleotides agree with TRBD2. The V gene end was trimmed by 3 bases and the J gene end by 10 bases; junction bases not matched to a gene: 9. CDR1 and CDR2 from the germline V gene are ENHRY and SYGVKD. There are 15 residues in the CDR3. The CDR3 here is CAISDGLAGVSQQYF. DNA of the CDR3: TGTGCCATCAGTGACGGACTAGCGGGAGTGTCGCAACAGTACTTC.

This chain joins TRBV6-5 and TRBJ1-3; no reliable D call. Trimming removed 2 bases at V and 0 bases at J, with 11 bases between. Germline V gene sequence: CDR1 MNHEY, CDR2 SVGAGI. This CDR3 has 16 amino acids. CDR3 region: CASSYRGPSSGNTIYF. Here the CDR3 DNA reads TGTGCCAGCAGTTACCGGGGTCCGAGCTCTGGAAACACCATATATTTT.

The rearrangement links TRBV7-9 to TRBJ1-1, with D unclear. The CDR3 has 12 residues. Germline V CDR1 and CDR2: SEHNR, FQNEAQ (reference sequence). Trimming stripped 5 bases from V and 3 bases from J, with 7 bases between. CDR3 amino acids: CASSPRDTEAFF. The DNA for the CDR3 is TGTGCCAGCAGCCCTCGGGACACTGAAGCTTTCTTT.

The rearrangement joins TRBV5-6 to TRBJ1-1, with 7 bases that match TRBD1. The CDR3 contains 18 residues. The V gene end was trimmed by 4 bases and the J gene end by 7 bases; junction bases not matched to a gene: 22. From germline, CDR1 is SGHDT and CDR2 YYEEEE. CDR3 in DNA: TGTGCCAGCAGCGCACTGGACAGGATCAATACCCGCCTTGTTGAAGCTTTCTTT. Residues: CASSALDRINTRLVEAFF.

The CDR3 DNA reads as TGCGCCAGCAGCCCCACAGGGTTTTCTGGAAACACCATATATTTT. It translates to CASSPTGFSGNTIYF. V is TRBV5-1 and J is TRBJ1-3; possible D gene TRBD1, 6 bases. The CDR3 has 15 residues. Trimming removed 4 bases from V and 1 base from J, with 12 bases in between. CDR1 is SGHRS and CDR2 is YFSETQ in the germline V gene. Full variable domain (outside the CDR3, taken from reference TRBV5-1 and TRBJ1-3): KAGVTQTPRYLIKTRGQQVTLSCSPISGHRSVSWYQQTPGQGLQFLFEYFSETQRNKGNFPGRFSGRQFSNSRSEMNVSTLELGDSALYLCASSPTGFSGNTIYFGEGSWLTVV.

The rearrangement links TRBV7-8 to TRBJ1-2; possible D gene TRBD1, 5 bases. From germline, CDR1 is SGHVS and CDR2 FQNEAQ. The CDR3 contains 13 residues. V lost 0 bases, J lost 7 bases, and 9 bases lay in between. The CDR3, as DNA: TGTGCCAGCAGCTTAGCTTGGGGGGTTGGCTACACCTTC. It encodes CASSLAWGVGYTF.

This chain uses TRBV5-4 with TRBJ1-2, with D possibly matching TRBD1 (6 bases). Germline V gene lookup returns CDR1 SGHNT and CDR2 YYREEE (reference sequence). The CDR3 totals 14 residues. With 5 bases removed from V and 4 bases from J, the gap between germline ends came to 15 bases. The CDR3 bases are TGTGCCAGCAGTCCCGGGACACCTTTCTATGGCTACACCTTC. Its translation is CASSPGTPFYGYTF.

This clone was counted once. This rearrangement joins TRBV5-1 to TRBJ2-5; no definite D call. Germline V CDR1 and CDR2: SGHRS, YFSETQ. Trimming took 1 base from V and 1 from J, leaving 5 bases between them. The CDR3 length is 13 residues. DNA for the CDR3: TGCGCCAGCAGCTTGTTCCTCCAAGAGACCCAGTACTTC. Encoded protein: CASSLFLQETQYF. The variable domain in full, with the rest retrieved from reference TRBV5-1 and TRBJ2-5, is KAGVTQTPRYLIKTRGQQVTLSCSPISGHRSVSWYQQTPGQGLQFLFEYFSETQRNKGNFPGRFSGRQFSNSRSEMNVSTLELGDSALYLCASSLFLQETQYFGPGTRLLVL.

V gene TRBV11-3 combines with J gene TRBJ2-3; unclear D gene. This CDR3 contains 15 residues. V was shortened by 1 base and J by 3 bases, with 11 bases between the two germline ends. Germline V lookup: CDR1 SGHNT, CDR2 YENEEA. CDR3 in DNA: TGTGCCAGCAGCTTAGGAGGCCGATGGACAGATACGCAGTATTTT. Amino acids: CASSLGGRWTDTQYF. Together with reference TRBV11-3 and TRBJ2-3, the CDR3 gives the full variable domain: EAGVVQSPRYKIIEKKQPVAFWCNPISGHNTLYWYLQNLGQGPELLIRYENEEAVDDSQLPKDRFSAERLKGVDSTLKIQPAELGDSAVYLCASSLGGRWTDTQYFGPGTRLTVL.

This clone was recorded a few times. The rearrangement joins TRBV30 to TRBJ1-2, with TRBD1 matching 10 bases. With 8 bases clipped from V and 8 bases from J, the junction kept 11 bases outside the gene matches. Germline lookup yields CDR1 GTSNPN and CDR2 SVGIG (reference sequence). This CDR3 comprises 13 residues. CDR3: CALNRDRGDGYTF. CDR3 bases: TGTGCCCTGAATCGGGACAGGGGAGACGGCTACACCTTC.

This clone has a handful of counts. The chain links TRBV29-1 to TRBJ2-7; TRBD1 or TRBD2 may be the D gene (5 bases each). V was trimmed by 7 bases and J by 1 base, leaving 11 bases between them. Germline values: CDR1 SQVTM, CDR2 ANQGSEA. This CDR3 comprises 12 residues. CDR3 nucleotide sequence: TGCAGCGCACGGGACGCTTCCTACGAGCAGTACTTC. It yields the protein CSARDASYEQYF.

This clone was recorded a few times. The J gene is TRBJ2-2, the V gene TRBV2; D ambiguous. The CDR3 is 13 residues long. The germline CDR1 and CDR2 sequences are SNHLY and FYNNEI. The V and J ends lost 4 bases and 5 bases respectively, with 8 bases between them. CDR3 DNA: TGTGCCAGCAGTGTCTGGGGAACCGGGGAGCTGTTTTTT. Protein product: CASSVWGTGELFF.

This clone was seen a handful of times. The chain combines TRBV18 with TRBJ2-1; a possible D gene is TRBD1 (6 bases). Trimming took 2 bases from V and 9 from J, leaving 14 bases between them. The CDR3 consists of 14 residues. Germline assignment: CDR1 KGHSH and CDR2 LQKENI. CDR3 nucleotide sequence: TGTGCCAGCTCACCAGGTCAGGGGAGAGGTGAGCAGTTCTTC. As protein: CASSPGQGRGEQFF.

The chain employs TRBV4-1 and TRBJ1-2, with unresolved D. CDR1 and CDR2 (germline): MGHRA, YSYEKL. Trimming took 3 bases from V and 3 from J, leaving 14 bases between them. This CDR3 is 15 amino acids long. The CDR3 region has the DNA TGCGCCAGCAGCCAGGGAGGGCAGGCCGACTATGGCTACACCTTC. Its protein is CASSQGGQADYGYTF.

This rearrangement joins TRBV9 to TRBJ1-1; no definite D call. This CDR3 has 13 amino acids. Trimming stripped 0 bases from V and 7 bases from J, with 10 bases between. CDR1 and CDR2 (germline): SGDLS, YYNGEE. CDR3 nucleotide sequence: TGTGCCAGCAGCGTAGCGGGGTGGGGTGAAGCTTTCTTT. It yields the protein CASSVAGWGEAFF.

The rearrangement joins TRBV4-3 to TRBJ1-5; D is undetermined. The CDR3 extends over 14 amino acids. The ends were cut back, 0 bases at V and 4 bases at J, with 7 bases in the middle. CDR1 LGHNA and CDR2 YSLEER come from the germline V gene. CDR3 in DNA: TGCGCCAGCAGCCAAGAGGGAGAAAATCAGCCCCAGCATTTT. It codes for CASSQEGENQPQHF.

The chain couples TRBV30 to TRBJ1-2; 7 bases match TRBD1. Germline-derived CDR1 and CDR2 are GTSNPN and SVGIG (reference sequence). The CDR3 consists of 14 residues. V was clipped by 0 bases and J by 4 bases; unmatched bases: 5. The CDR3 protein is CAWSVAGGGYGYTF. The DNA of the CDR3 is TGTGCCTGGAGTGTAGCAGGGGGTGGCTATGGCTACACCTTC.

The rearrangement links TRBV4-2 to TRBJ2-1; 7 positions match TRBD2. Per germline, CDR1 LGHNA and CDR2 YNFKEQ. The CDR3 is 14 amino acids. V shed 3 bases and J 5 bases; nucleotides not matched to a gene: 4. The CDR3 sequence is CASSHGRQHNEQFF. CDR3 nucleotide sequence: TGTGCCAGCAGCCACGGGAGGCAGCACAATGAGCAGTTCTTC.

The chain joins TRBV6-5 to TRBJ1-2; TRBD1 agrees at 7 bases. CDR1 is MNHEY, CDR2 SVGAGI, per germline. The trim removed 5 bases at V and 2 bases at J, leaving 5 bases unmatched. The CDR3 contains 14 residues. In DNA form, the CDR3 reads TGTGCCAGCAGTAGAGGACAGGCGAACTATGGCTACACCTTC. Protein: CASSRGQANYGYTF.